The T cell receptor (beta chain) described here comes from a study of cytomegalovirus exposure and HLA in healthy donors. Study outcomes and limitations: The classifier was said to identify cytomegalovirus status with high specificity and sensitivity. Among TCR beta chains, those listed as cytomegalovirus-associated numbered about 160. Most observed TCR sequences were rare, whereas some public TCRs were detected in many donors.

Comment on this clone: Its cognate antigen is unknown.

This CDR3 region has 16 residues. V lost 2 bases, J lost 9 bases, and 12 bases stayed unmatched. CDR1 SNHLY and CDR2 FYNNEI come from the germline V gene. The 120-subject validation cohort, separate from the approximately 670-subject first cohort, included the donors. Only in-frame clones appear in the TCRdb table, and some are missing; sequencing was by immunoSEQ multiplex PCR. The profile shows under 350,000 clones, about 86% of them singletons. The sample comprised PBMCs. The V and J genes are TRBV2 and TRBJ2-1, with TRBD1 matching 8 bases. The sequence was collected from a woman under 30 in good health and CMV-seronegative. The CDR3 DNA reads TGTGCCAGCAGTGAATCTTTGGACAGGGTGGTAAGTGAGCAGTTCTTC. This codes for CASSESLDRVVSEQFF. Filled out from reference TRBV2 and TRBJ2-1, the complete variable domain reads EPEVTQTPSHQVTQMGQEVILRCVPISNHLYFYWYRQILGQKVEFLVSFYNNEISEKSEIFDDQFSVERPDGSNFTLKIRSTKLEDSAMYFCASSESLDRVVSEQFFGPGTRLTVL.